Reported below is one T cell receptor beta chain. This clone's antigen is unknown. The input lacks base qualities; no much larger clone sits a single base away. The approximately 41 donors, aged roughly 6 to 95 years, were systemically healthy Caucasian individuals from Russia. Around 10 milliliters of peripheral blood were drawn from each donor into EDTA-treated Vacutainer tubes. Ficoll-Paque density-gradient centrifugation was used to isolate PBMCs, with at least 7 million per sample. Trizol reagent was used to extract total RNA from the PBMCs, yielding at least 5.5 micrograms per sample. Naive CD45RAhigh/CD27high T cell percentages were measured by flow cytometry on a PBMC aliquot from every donor. CDR1 and CDR2, looked up from the germline V gene, are SQVTM and ANQGSEA. Inclusive of the bounding cysteine and phenylalanine, the CDR3 is 12 residues long. Just the 36-base CDR3 DNA is kept, in frame starting at base 1.

This sample was included in a study of blood T cells in healthy people across ages (dated by TCRdb to 2014 to 2015). With regard to the full study: In model experiments, template switching captured about one uniquely barcoded TCR beta cDNA molecule for every two T cells. The study measured age-related changes in TCR beta repertoire diversity using deep sequencing normalized with unique cDNA molecular identifiers. The donors were divided into four age groups: young (average around 17 years), middle-aged (roughly 42), aged (approximately 62) and long-lived (about 79). Donors of different ages were randomly distributed across sequencing lanes to avoid experimental bias. For two donors (one aged 18 to 29 and one aged 80 or older), the study analyzed two additional independent replicas of 1 million unique cDNA reads from the same blood draw. Study-wide conclusions, independent of this receptor: Since profiling was done on bulk unsorted PBMCs, naive and antigen-experienced compartments could not be conclusively compared. Estimates of total diversity based on one million sequenced T cells were considered lower bounds and underestimates. Observed TCR beta diversity per million T cells fell roughly linearly with age, and a significant reduction was already apparent by age around 36. The long-lived group showed more naive CD4+ T cells, fewer expanded clones and increased TCR diversity than the aged group, suggesting age selection. Observed TCR beta diversity correlated strongly with the percentage of naive T cells measured by flow cytometry. Because the CMV infection status of the donors was unknown, age-related changes in expanded clonotypes may potentially have been confounded.

Library preparation employed 5' RACE. The instrument given in TCRdb is Illumina HiSeq 2500. A second PCR of about 7 to 12 cycles was run with a J-beta primer mix and a sample-barcoded 5' primer. A unique molecular identifier was introduced onto each TCR beta cDNA molecule by a template-switch 5' adaptor carrying 12 random nucleotides. Each sample yielded at least 3 million CDR3-containing paired-end reads. First-strand cDNA was synthesized from all RNA with the Mint cDNA synthesis kit, primed by a TRBC-specific oligonucleotide. All cDNA was treated with uracil-DNA glycosylase and then went through a first 18-cycle PCR with the universal primers M1SS and BC2_uni_R. Under the source paper's analysis protocol: For normalization, 1 million high-quality reads, each with a distinct molecular identifier, were randomly selected from each sample. Instead of being binned into consensus sequences, reads that shared molecular identifiers were thrown out. MiTCR, set to a Q25 quality threshold and the strictest error-elimination algorithm, was used for CDR3 identification, clonotype clustering and error correction. Lower-bound total TCR beta diversity was estimated with a nonparametric unseen species model using Euler transformation. TCRdb cleaned the public reads at Q25 with fastp, built clones with MiXCR and kept in-frame beta chains. Rows merge per CDR3 protein into single entries with the most common DNA and genes. TCRdb's processing, not the study's, gives the V and J calls here. The sample records 1.5 million to 2 million distinct CDR3 sequences, around half of which are singletons. About 2.1% of the sample lies in the top ten.

Sequenced input: blood. The receptor chain draws on TRBV29-1 and TRBJ2-4, and possibly TRBD2, on 6 matching bases. Matching the DNA end better, TRBJ2-7 makes the J call doubtful. This sequence was found in a woman aged 40 to 50 in good health. The CDR3: CSVEGSGYEQYF. The DNA sequence is given as TGCAGCGTGGAGGGGTCAGGGTACGAGCAGTACTTC.